Listed below are T cell receptor beta chains from one sample, sequenced in a study of low-dose radiotherapy and immunotherapy resistance in tumors. TCRdb reprocessed the reads with MiXCR, giving one entry per CDR3 protein. The table has 30,000 to 50,000 distinct CDR3 sequences, about 28% seen once; the top ten hold roughly 4%. The sequenced sample was PBMCs, obtained before treatment. The receptors were gathered from a male donor with gallbladder cancer. CDR3s include the opening cysteine and the closing phenylalanine or tryptophan. Each record gives: J gene, V gene, CDR3 length, clone size, D gene, CDR3 DNA, CDR3 protein. D genes are given only for firm matches. Some rows mark clone size as missing; the rest say once, few, many or name a class of expanded clone.

J: TRBJ2-5
V: TRBV4-2
length: 16
size: many
D: NA
DNA: TGTGCCAGCAGTCAAGGAGGAGGGGGGGCTATCGAGACCCAGTACTTC
CDR3: CASSQGGGGAIETQYF

J: TRBJ1-1
V: TRBV7-9
length: 14
size: NA
D: NA
DNA: TGTGCCAGCAGTCCGGGAACCGGGACTGCTGAAGCTTTCTTT
CDR3: CASSPGTGTAEAFF

J: TRBJ2-3
V: TRBV6-8
length: 15
size: many
D: NA
DNA: TGTGCCAGCAGTTACTCGCAAAAGAGAACAGATACGCAGTATTTT
CDR3: CASSYSQKRTDTQYF

J: TRBJ2-1
V: TRBV6-1
length: 16
size: once
D: TRBD2
DNA: TGTGCCAGCAGGAACCAATTAGCGGGGGGACCCGATGAGCAGTTCTTC
CDR3: CASRNQLAGGPDEQFF

J: TRBJ1-3
V: TRBV29-1
length: 14
size: many
D: NA
DNA: TGCAGCGTTTTAACTCCTACCTCTGGAAACACCATATATTTT
CDR3: CSVLTPTSGNTIYF

J: TRBJ2-3
V: TRBV25-1
length: 13
size: many
D: NA
DNA: TGTGCCAGCAGTGAATGGGATTTGGGTACGCAGTATTTT
CDR3: CASSEWDLGTQYF

J: TRBJ2-7
V: TRBV5-1
length: 13
size: many
D: NA
DNA: TGCGCCAGCAGCTTGCAGCAGTTCTACGAGCAGTACTTC
CDR3: CASSLQQFYEQYF

J: TRBJ2-3
V: TRBV19
length: 15
size: many
D: TRBD2
DNA: TGTGCCAGTAGTAAGACTAGCGGGAGTCTAGATACGCAGTATTTT
CDR3: CASSKTSGSLDTQYF

J: TRBJ1-1
V: TRBV7-2
length: 17
size: NA
D: NA
DNA: TGTGCCAGCAGTTTACCCCTTCTCATCGGGGGGAACACTGAAGCTTTCTTT
CDR3: CASSLPLLIGGNTEAFF

J: TRBJ2-3
V: TRBV5-1
length: 15
size: many
D: NA
DNA: TGCGCCAGCAGCTTGGCGGGGACTAGCACAGATACGCAGTATTTT
CDR3: CASSLAGTSTDTQYF

J: TRBJ1-2
V: TRBV6-2/TRBV6-3
length: 16
size: medium-sized
D: TRBD1
DNA: TGTGCCAGCAGTACCCTCCCGGGACAGGGGGCGCGTGGCTACACCTTC
CDR3: CASSTLPGQGARGYTF

J: TRBJ2-2
V: TRBV10-3
length: 17
size: many
D: TRBD2
DNA: TGTGCCATCAGTGAAGGGCTAGCGGGAGCAGGGACCGGGGAGCTGTTTTTT
CDR3: CAISEGLAGAGTGELFF

J: TRBJ2-2
V: TRBV6-1
length: 16
size: NA
D: NA
DNA: TGTGCCAGCAGTGATGGGGGGGGCGCAAGGACCGGGGAGCTGTTTTTT
CDR3: CASSDGGGARTGELFF

J: TRBJ2-1
V: TRBV7-2
length: 15
size: many
D: TRBD1
DNA: TGTGCCAGCAGCCAGACAGGGGGCGGTCTCGATGAGCAGTTCTTC
CDR3: CASSQTGGGLDEQFF

J: TRBJ2-5
V: TRBV3-1
length: 13
size: many
D: NA
DNA: TGTGCCAGCAGCCCGGGACCACAAGAGACCCAGTACTTC
CDR3: CASSPGPQETQYF

J: TRBJ2-1
V: TRBV27
length: 17
size: NA
D: TRBD2
DNA: TGTGCCAGCAGTTTAAGAGCGGGGAGGAGCGCCTACAATGAGCAGTTCTTC
CDR3: CASSLRAGRSAYNEQFF

J: TRBJ2-7
V: TRBV20-1
length: 14
size: many
D: TRBD1
DNA: TGCAGTGCGTCCTCCGGGACAGGGACCTACGAGCAGTACTTC
CDR3: CSASSGTGTYEQYF

J: TRBJ2-7
V: TRBV7-8
length: 14
size: many
D: NA
DNA: TGTGCCAGCAGCCTAGGGACTGTCTCCTACGAGCAGTACTTC
CDR3: CASSLGTVSYEQYF

J: TRBJ2-1
V: TRBV10-1
length: 16
size: once
D: TRBD2
DNA: TGCGCCAGCAGTGAGCGGCTAGCGGGAGGATACAATGAGCAGTTCTTC
CDR3: CASSERLAGGYNEQFF

J: TRBJ2-7
V: TRBV28
length: 15
size: many
D: TRBD2
DNA: TGTGCCAGCAGACGGCCGGGACTAGCGAACTACGAGCAGTACTTC
CDR3: CASRRPGLANYEQYF

J: TRBJ2-5
V: TRBV5-1
length: 14
size: many
D: NA
DNA: TGCGCCAGCAGCTCAGACGGTCTCCAAGAGACCCAGTACTTC
CDR3: CASSSDGLQETQYF

J: TRBJ2-5
V: TRBV5-1
length: 15
size: NA
D: TRBD2
DNA: TGCGCCAGCAGCTTCCCCACTCCGGGGGGAGAGACCCAGTACTTC
CDR3: CASSFPTPGGETQYF

J: TRBJ2-3
V: TRBV5-1
length: 16
size: many
D: TRBD2
DNA: TGCGCCAGCAGCTTTTTAAGCGGGGGGCGGACAGATACGCAGTATTTT
CDR3: CASSFLSGGRTDTQYF

J: TRBJ2-5
V: TRBV9
length: 15
size: many
D: NA
DNA: TGTGCCAGCAGCACGGGGGCAGCGTACCAACAGACCCAGTACTTC
CDR3: CASSTGAAYQQTQYF

J: TRBJ2-2
V: TRBV5-1
length: 15
size: few
D: NA
DNA: TGCGCCAGCAGCTTTGCCGGGGCGGGGACCGGGGAGCTGTTTTTT
CDR3: CASSFAGAGTGELFF

J: TRBJ2-7
V: TRBV20-1
length: 19
size: many
D: TRBD2
DNA: TGCAGTGCTAGAGAGGGAGGACTAGCGGGGTATATAAGCTCCTACGAGCAGTACTTC
CDR3: CSAREGGLAGYISSYEQYF

J: TRBJ2-4
V: TRBV20-1
length: 13
size: many
D: NA
DNA: TGCAGTGCTAGAGACAGGGGATGGGGCATTCAGTACTTC
CDR3: CSARDRGWGIQYF

J: TRBJ1-2
V: TRBV28
length: 15
size: many
D: NA
DNA: TGTGCCAGCACCCCTTCGGTGGGGGGAGGCTATGGCTACACCTTC
CDR3: CASTPSVGGGYGYTF

J: TRBJ1-5
V: TRBV4-1
length: 15
size: few
D: NA
DNA: TGCGCCAGCAGCCCTCGGGATTATAGCAATCAGCCCCAGCATTTT
CDR3: CASSPRDYSNQPQHF

J: TRBJ2-7
V: TRBV28
length: 14
size: NA
D: TRBD1
DNA: TGTGCCAGCAGGCGACAGGGGGTATCCTACGAGCAGTACTTC
CDR3: CASRRQGVSYEQYF

J: TRBJ2-2
V: TRBV28
length: 15
size: NA
D: NA
DNA: TGTGCCAGCAGGACGGGGGTTTCGAACACCGGGGAGCTGTTTTTT
CDR3: CASRTGVSNTGELFF

J: TRBJ2-5
V: TRBV20-1
length: 16
size: many
D: TRBD2
DNA: TGCAGTGCCCACAGGGAAGGTAGCGGGAGAGGAGAGACCCAGTACTTC
CDR3: CSAHREGSGRGETQYF

J: TRBJ2-2
V: TRBV10-1
length: 14
size: many
D: NA
DNA: TGCGCCAGCAGTGGGGCAGCTAACACCGGGGAGCTGTTTTTT
CDR3: CASSGAANTGELFF

J: TRBJ1-1
V: TRBV7-6
length: 14
size: many
D: NA
DNA: TGTGCCAGCAGCTCACAGGTATTGAACACTGAAGCTTTCTTT
CDR3: CASSSQVLNTEAFF

J: TRBJ2-5
V: TRBV4-1
length: 15
size: NA
D: NA
DNA: TGCGCCAGCAGCCCCCGGAGTAGGCGAGGGGAGACCCAGTACTTC
CDR3: CASSPRSRRGETQYF

J: TRBJ2-7
V: TRBV5-1
length: 13
size: many
D: NA
DNA: TGCGCCAGCAGCTTCGGGGGATCCTACGAGCAGTACTTC
CDR3: CASSFGGSYEQYF

J: TRBJ2-1
V: TRBV19
length: 15
size: many
D: TRBD2
DNA: TGTGCCAGTGTTAATACCGGGACTAGCCACAATGAGCAGTTCTTC
CDR3: CASVNTGTSHNEQFF

J: TRBJ2-7
V: TRBV28
length: 8
size: medium-sized
D: NA
DNA: TGTGCCAGCCACGAGCAGTACTTC
CDR3: CASHEQYF

J: TRBJ2-1
V: TRBV5-8
length: 16
size: NA
D: NA
DNA: TGTGCCAGCGAGACAGGGACCACTAGCGCTAACAATGAGCAGTTCTTC
CDR3: CASETGTTSANNEQFF

J: TRBJ2-1
V: TRBV2
length: 14
size: many
D: NA
DNA: TGTGCCAGCAGTCGAGACCCTGCCTACAATGAGCAGTTCTTC
CDR3: CASSRDPAYNEQFF

J: TRBJ1-2
V: TRBV6-7
length: 13
size: many
D: NA
DNA: TGTGCCAGCAGACCGACGACAGACTATGGCTACACCTTC
CDR3: CASRPTTDYGYTF

J: TRBJ2-7
V: TRBV3-1
length: 15
size: NA
D: TRBD1
DNA: TGTGCCAGCAGCCAACGACAGGGGGTACAGTACGAGCAGTACTTC
CDR3: CASSQRQGVQYEQYF

J: TRBJ2-1
V: TRBV20-1
length: 15
size: many
D: NA
DNA: TGCAGTGCTAGAGATGGCGGGAACCCCTACAATGAGCAGTTCTTC
CDR3: CSARDGGNPYNEQFF

J: TRBJ2-5
V: TRBV29-1
length: 14
size: NA
D: TRBD1
DNA: TGCAGCGTTGAACGACAGGGACGGCAAGAGACCCAGTACTTC
CDR3: CSVERQGRQETQYF

J: TRBJ2-7
V: TRBV4-2
length: 15
size: many
D: NA
DNA: TGTGCCAGCAGCCAAGATCCGGCCGGGGGCTACGAGCAGTACTTC
CDR3: CASSQDPAGGYEQYF

J: TRBJ1-1
V: TRBV5-1
length: 13
size: NA
D: NA
DNA: TGCGCCAGCAGCTTAAAACCGGGCACTGAAGCTTTCTTT
CDR3: CASSLKPGTEAFF

J: TRBJ2-7
V: TRBV19
length: 15
size: many
D: NA
DNA: TGTGCCAGTAGTATCAACAGCCCTGGCCTGTACGAGCAGTACTTC
CDR3: CASSINSPGLYEQYF